This TCR beta chain appears in the sequencing data of a study of Ad26.COV2.S vaccination and SARS-CoV-2 variants (dated by TCRdb to the early 2020s). Some background on the complete study: Vaccine-arm donors were drawn from COV1001, a multicentre, randomized, double-blind, placebo-controlled phase I-IIa trial of Ad26.COV2.S in healthy adults. Ad26.COV2.S was administered intramuscularly at a dose of 5x10^10 or 1x10^11 viral particles, either as one shot or as two shots given 56 days apart. The specificity and breadth of SARS-CoV-2-reactive T cell receptors after Ad26.COV2.S vaccination were assessed by TCRbeta repertoire sequencing. Trial participants were randomized into five groups of five, in which low-dose or high-dose Ad26.COV2.S was given once or twice, or placebo was given on both occasions. Blinding of investigators to trial group allocation was maintained during experiments and outcome assessment. The TCR-sequenced set comprised approximately 32 samples: approximately 20 Ad26.COV2.S vaccine recipients, 5 placebo recipients and 8 SARS-CoV-2 convalescent individuals. On the study overall, not on this receptor specifically: Vaccine and placebo recipients had similar non-spike TCR breadth, a finding consistent with the vaccine containing only spike. After vaccination, substantial breadth of spike-specific CD8+ and CD4+ T cell responses was reported. Higher spike-specific TCR breadth was observed in Ad26.COV2.S recipients than in placebo recipients (P = 0.0014). The study lacked the statistical power to compare responses across vaccine doses or regimens. The authors noted that the TCR breadth and depth analyses may have underestimated total T cell responses.

The junction shows trimming of 5 bases on V and 3 bases on J, and the gene matches do not reach 12 bases of it. CDR1 and CDR2, looked up from the germline V gene, are ENHRY and SYGVKD. The CDR3, from cysteine to phenylalanine, totals 18 residues. Of the read, only the CDR3 DNA is kept; its 54 bases are in frame from base 1. Sample treatment or condition, as interpreted from the label and publication: some 20 received Ad26.COV2.S at low or high dose, single or two shots; roughly five received placebo; per-sample allocation not given. For vaccine and placebo recipients, repertoires were sequenced using samples collected on day 63 after the first injection. Cohort 1b enrolled about two dozen adults aged 18-55 years at a single site in Boston, USA, between 29 July and 7 August 2020. Ad26.COV2.S consisted of a replication-incompetent adenovirus type 26 vector by which a prefusion-stabilized SARS-CoV-2 spike protein from the original Wuhan strain was expressed.

A word on this clone: No cognate antigen has been identified for it. There are no base qualities to consult, and no much larger clone falls within one base.

TCRbeta CDR3 regions were sequenced with the immunoSEQ Assay. After extraction, genomic DNA underwent amplification by bias-controlled multiplex PCR, followed by high-throughput sequencing. Concerning the study's data processing: To quantify the absolute abundance of every unique TCRbeta CDR3 region, sequences were collapsed and filtered. T cell fraction was estimated by normalizing TCRbeta template counts to usable DNA, with usable DNA measured through amplification of reference genes found in all nucleated cells. Repertoire TCRs were annotated as SARS-CoV-2-specific when V gene, CDR3 amino acid sequence and J gene were exactly matched to a known reactive TCR set. The reference SARS-CoV-2 TCR set came from MIRA and was filtered for enrichment in COVID-19-positive ImmuneCODE repertoires, removing public or cross-reactive TCRs. Based on the MIRA antigens, annotated TCRs were further analysed at the level of specific ORF or position within ORF. Breadth was defined as annotated unique rearrangements over total unique productive rearrangements; depth was the summed frequency of those rearrangements. TCR breadth was compared between groups using two-sided Wilcoxon rank-sum tests. TCRdb took this table from immuneACCESS and kept in-frame rearrangements with V and J called. Such tables lack part of the clones; where checked against another copy, unresolved V genes explain under half of the gap, and the rest is unexplained. V and J calls and clone size follow that table, whereas D and trimming were derived from the DNA. This sample comprises around 300,000 clones, roughly nine tenths of them detected only once. Of the sample, roughly 6% is held by the ten largest clones.

The sample consisted of peripheral blood, taken in a trial of Ad26.COV2.S vaccine versus placebo. The receptor was derived from a person between 18 and 59 years old who received the Ad26.COV2.S COVID-19 vaccine or a placebo. The chain employs TRBV10-3 and TRBJ2-6; 8 middle bases align to TRBD1. The bases are TGTGCCATCAGTCATCGGACAGGGTCAGTAGGTGGGGCCAACGTCCTGACTTTC. Translated, this gives CAISHRTGSVGGANVLTF.